These T cell receptor beta chains were read from a single sample in a study of hypomethylating agent response in myelodysplastic syndrome. The method was immunoSEQ multiplex PCR; TCRdb's version includes in-frame clones alone and lacks a portion of them. The repertoire holds 2,500 to 3,000 clones, with 82% as singletons. Sequenced material: bone marrow, taken before or after starting hypomethylating agent treatment for myelodysplastic syndrome (not recorded which). These receptors all stem from a human donor with myelodysplastic syndrome. Both conserved end residues are part of each CDR3. The D gene is left open where the match is weak. Rows give clone size only sometimes, using once, few, many, or a class for an expanded clone.

few	TRBV7-3	TRBD1	13	TRBJ2-7	TGTGCCAGCAGCCGGGACAGGGGACGCGAGCAGTACTTC	CASSRDRGREQYF
NA	TRBV11-2	NA	12	TRBJ1-1	TGTGCCAGCAGCCAGGGTTACACTGAAGCTTTCTTT	CASSQGYTEAFF
NA	TRBV7-2	NA	16	TRBJ1-1	TGTGCCAGCAGCTTAGCGATGGATTGGTCGAACACTGAAGCTTTCTTT	CASSLAMDWSNTEAFF
NA	TRBV6-5	TRBD2	13	TRBJ2-7	TGTGCCAGCAGTGACGACATGGGACTAGCGCGCATCTTC	CASSDDMGLARIF
NA	TRBV7-8	NA	15	TRBJ1-3	TGTGCCAGCAGCGAAACCGGGGCCCTAAGAAACACCATATATTTT	CASSETGALRNTIYF
NA	TRBV6-1	NA	13	TRBJ1-2	TGTGCCAGCAGTGAGGGCAGGGGAAGTGGCTACACCTTC	CASSEGRGSGYTF
NA	TRBV4-3	NA	17	TRBJ2-7	TGCGCCAGCAGCCAAGAGTTGGGGCAGGGTAGCTCCTACGAGCAGTACTTC	CASSQELGQGSSYEQYF
once	TRBV6-5	NA	14	TRBJ1-1	TGTGCCAGCAGCCCCGGACAGTTGAGCACTGAAGCTTTCTTT	CASSPGQLSTEAFF
once	TRBV4-1	NA	15	TRBJ1-4	TGCGCCAGCAGCCCACCAGGACAGACTAATGAAAAACTGTTTTTT	CASSPPGQTNEKLFF
NA	TRBV19	TRBD1	13	TRBJ2-3	TGTGCCAGTAGTGGACAGGGGACAGATACGCAGTATTTT	CASSGQGTDTQYF
NA	TRBV28	NA	14	TRBJ1-4	TGTGCCAGCAGTTTACGAAGGTGGGGTGAAAAACTGTTTTTT	CASSLRRWGEKLFF